The present entry profiles one TCR beta chain with its context. The antigen is not known. This sample includes further DNA sequences coding for the same CDR3. Germline V lookup: CDR1 SGHRS, CDR2 YFSETQ. The CDR3 totals 13 residues. Trimming cost V 1 base and J 6 bases, with 7 bases left between them. The CD4+ fraction was divided into a CD45RA+ naive subset and a CD45RA-negative memory subset. This specimen comes from a study of shared clonotypes between healthy human individuals. Some clones are missing from TCRdb's copy, which holds only in-frame ones; the method was immunoSEQ multiplex PCR. The sample lists millions of clones, approximately 93% occurring once. General study findings and limits: Clonotypes not shared had lower generation probabilities than those common to all four donors. The rarefaction results pointed to incomplete sorted-subset sequencing despite large depth.

This TCR was recovered from a man aged 18 to 30 in good health. Some clones in this sample may be carry-over from other donors' samples. The chain has TRBV5-1 and TRBJ2-2; maybe TRBD1 (5 bases). Sequenced material: naive CD4+ T cells from PBMCs. Noted subset: CD45RA+ positively selected. In DNA form, the CDR3 reads TGCGCCAGCAGCTTGACAGGAGCCGGGGAGCTGTTTTTT. Protein product: CASSLTGAGELFF.